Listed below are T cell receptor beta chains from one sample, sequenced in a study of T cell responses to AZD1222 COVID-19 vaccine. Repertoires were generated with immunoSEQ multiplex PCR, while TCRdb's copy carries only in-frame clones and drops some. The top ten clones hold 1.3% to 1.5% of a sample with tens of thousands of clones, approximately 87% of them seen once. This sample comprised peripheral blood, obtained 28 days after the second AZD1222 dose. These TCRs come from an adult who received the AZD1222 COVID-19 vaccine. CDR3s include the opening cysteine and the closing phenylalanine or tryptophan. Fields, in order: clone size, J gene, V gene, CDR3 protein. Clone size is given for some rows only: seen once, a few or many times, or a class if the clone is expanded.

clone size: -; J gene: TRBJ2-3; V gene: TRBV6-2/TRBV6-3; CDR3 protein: CASSRLGDTQYF
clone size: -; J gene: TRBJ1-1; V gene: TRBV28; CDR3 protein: CASSSGGAFF
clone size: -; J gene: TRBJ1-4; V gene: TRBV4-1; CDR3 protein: CASSQASSEKLFF
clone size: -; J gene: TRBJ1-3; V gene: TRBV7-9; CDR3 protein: CASSPRQGGPGNTIYF
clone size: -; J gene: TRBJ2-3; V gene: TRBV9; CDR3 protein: CASSVDAPTDTQYF
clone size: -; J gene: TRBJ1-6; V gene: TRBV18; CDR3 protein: CASSPPGQGSYSPLHF
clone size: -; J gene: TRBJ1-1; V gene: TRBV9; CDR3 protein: CASSVAGWGNTEAFF
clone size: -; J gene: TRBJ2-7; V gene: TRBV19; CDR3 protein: CASSDAGRSYEQYF
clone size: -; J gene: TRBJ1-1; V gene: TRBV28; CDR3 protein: CARQDGVLNTEAFF
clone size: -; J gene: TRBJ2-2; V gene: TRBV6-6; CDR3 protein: CATEEGGELFF
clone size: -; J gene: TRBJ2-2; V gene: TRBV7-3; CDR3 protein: CASSPLGAGELFF
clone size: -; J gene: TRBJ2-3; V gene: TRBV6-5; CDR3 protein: CASSSLAGNDFGTQYF
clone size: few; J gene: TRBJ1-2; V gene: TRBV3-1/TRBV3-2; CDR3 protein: CASSQVKVEGYTF
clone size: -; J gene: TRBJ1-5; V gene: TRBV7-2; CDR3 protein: CASSLDRAGGNQPQHF
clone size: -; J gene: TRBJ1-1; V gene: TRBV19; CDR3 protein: CASSLGANTEAFF
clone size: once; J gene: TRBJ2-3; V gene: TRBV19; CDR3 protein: CASSIDSAGGLDTQYF
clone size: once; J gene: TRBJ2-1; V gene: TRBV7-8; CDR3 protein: CASSLVLSLPNFYNEQFF
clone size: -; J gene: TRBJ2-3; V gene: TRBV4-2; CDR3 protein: CASSQVRERRTDTQYF
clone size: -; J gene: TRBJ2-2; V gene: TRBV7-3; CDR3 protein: CASSLTQTNTGELFF
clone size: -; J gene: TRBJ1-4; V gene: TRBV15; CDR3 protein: CATSLPGPVQREKLFF
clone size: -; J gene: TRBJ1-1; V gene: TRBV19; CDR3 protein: CASSPSGGAENTEAFF
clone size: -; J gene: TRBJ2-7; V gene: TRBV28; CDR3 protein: CATSGTGNEQYF
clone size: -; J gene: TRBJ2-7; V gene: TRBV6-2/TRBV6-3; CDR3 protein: CASSNLGYEQYF
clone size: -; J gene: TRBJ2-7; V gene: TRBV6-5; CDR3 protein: CASKVGRDYEQYF
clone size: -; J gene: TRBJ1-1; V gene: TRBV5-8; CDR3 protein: CASSPEHRTAEEAFF
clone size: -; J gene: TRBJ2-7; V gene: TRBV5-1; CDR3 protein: CASSLGGPGIRDEQYF
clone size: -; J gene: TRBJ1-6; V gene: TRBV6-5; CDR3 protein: CASGGSYNSPLHF
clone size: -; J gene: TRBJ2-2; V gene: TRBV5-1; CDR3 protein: CASSLELAAGELFF
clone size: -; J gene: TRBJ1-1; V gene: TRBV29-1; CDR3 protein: CSVKQGGTEAFF
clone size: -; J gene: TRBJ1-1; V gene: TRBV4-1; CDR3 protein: CASSRDREAFF
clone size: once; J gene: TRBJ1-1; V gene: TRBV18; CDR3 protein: CASSVHDRVIEAFF
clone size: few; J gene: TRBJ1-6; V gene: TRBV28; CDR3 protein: CASSLRLWPDSFNSPLHF
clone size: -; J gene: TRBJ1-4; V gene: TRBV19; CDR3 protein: CASRKGTEKLFF
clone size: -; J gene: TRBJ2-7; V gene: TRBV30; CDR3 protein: CAWSETYHEQYF
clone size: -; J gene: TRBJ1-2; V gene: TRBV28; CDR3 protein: CASSLPGTGRANYGYTF
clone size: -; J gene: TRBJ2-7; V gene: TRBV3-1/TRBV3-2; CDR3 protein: CASSQELEGPPYEQYF
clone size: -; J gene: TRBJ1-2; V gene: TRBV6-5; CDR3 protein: CASSYSTASYGYTF
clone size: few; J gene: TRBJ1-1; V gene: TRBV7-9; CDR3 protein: CASRDSRGMNTEAFF
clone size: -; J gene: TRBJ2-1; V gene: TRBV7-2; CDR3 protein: CASSSAGRNEQFF
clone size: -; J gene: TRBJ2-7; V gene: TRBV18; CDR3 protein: CASSPGTPYEQYF
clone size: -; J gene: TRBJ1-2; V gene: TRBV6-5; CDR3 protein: CASSYSDRGQDGYTF
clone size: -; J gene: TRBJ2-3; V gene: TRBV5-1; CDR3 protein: CASSLASGGGDTQYF
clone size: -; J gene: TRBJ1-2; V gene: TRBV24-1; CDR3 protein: CATSAGGYGYTF
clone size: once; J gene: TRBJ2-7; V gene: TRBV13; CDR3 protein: CASSPAQGGAYEQYF
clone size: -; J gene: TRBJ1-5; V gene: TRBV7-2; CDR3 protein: CARRGTTSQPQHF
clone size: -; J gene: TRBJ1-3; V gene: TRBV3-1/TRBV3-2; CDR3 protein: CASSQGAQTTGNTIYF
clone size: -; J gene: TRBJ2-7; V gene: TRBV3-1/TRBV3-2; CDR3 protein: CASSPWASGGFLATYEQYF
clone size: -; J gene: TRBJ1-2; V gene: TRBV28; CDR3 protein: CASSLGTGYGYTF
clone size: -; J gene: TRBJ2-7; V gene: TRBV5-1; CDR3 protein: CASSLELTYEQYF
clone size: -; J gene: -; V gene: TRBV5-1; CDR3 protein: CASSLSGAPYNEQFF
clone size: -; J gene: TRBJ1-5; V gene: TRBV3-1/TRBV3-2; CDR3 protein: CASSPQTGLGQPQHF
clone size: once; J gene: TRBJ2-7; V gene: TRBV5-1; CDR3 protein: CASSLGEGEQYF
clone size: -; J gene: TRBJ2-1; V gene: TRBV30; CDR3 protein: CAWRRGLAVTNEQFF